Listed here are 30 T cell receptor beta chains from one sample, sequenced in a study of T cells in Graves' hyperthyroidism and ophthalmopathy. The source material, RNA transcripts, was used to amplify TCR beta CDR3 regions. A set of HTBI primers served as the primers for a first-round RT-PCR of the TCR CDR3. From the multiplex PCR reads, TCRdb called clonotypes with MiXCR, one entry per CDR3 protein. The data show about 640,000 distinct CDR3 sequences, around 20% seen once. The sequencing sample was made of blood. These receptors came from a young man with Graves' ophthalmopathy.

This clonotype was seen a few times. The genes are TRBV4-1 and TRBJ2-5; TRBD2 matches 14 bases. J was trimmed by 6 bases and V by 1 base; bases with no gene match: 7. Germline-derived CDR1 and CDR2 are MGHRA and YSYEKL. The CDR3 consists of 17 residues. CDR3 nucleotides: TGCGCCAGCAGCCAAGGACTAGCGGGAGGGCCTCAAAAGACCCAGTACTTC. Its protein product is CASSQGLAGGPQKTQYF.

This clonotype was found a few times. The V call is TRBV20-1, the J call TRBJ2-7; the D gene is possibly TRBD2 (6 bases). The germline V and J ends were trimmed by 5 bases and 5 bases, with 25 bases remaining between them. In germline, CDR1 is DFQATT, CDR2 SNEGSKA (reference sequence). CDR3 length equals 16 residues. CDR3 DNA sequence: TGCAGTGCTGTGGACCTTCAGAGGGAGGCGGTCGACGAGCAGTACTTC. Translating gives CSAVDLQREAVDEQYF.

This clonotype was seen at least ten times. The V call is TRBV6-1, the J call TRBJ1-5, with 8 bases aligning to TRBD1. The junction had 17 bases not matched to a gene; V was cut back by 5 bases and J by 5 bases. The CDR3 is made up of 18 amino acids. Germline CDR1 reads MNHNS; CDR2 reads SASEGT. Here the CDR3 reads CASSPTKTGQGLHQPQHF. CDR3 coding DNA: TGTGCCAGCAGTCCAACAAAAACTGGACAGGGACTCCATCAGCCCCAGCATTTT.

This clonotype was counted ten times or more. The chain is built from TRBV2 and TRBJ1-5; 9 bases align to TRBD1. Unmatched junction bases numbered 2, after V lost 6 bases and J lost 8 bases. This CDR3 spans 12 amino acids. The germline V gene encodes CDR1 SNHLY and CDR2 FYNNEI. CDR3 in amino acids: CASRGTGKPQHF. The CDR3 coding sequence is TGTGCCAGCAGGGGGACAGGGAAGCCCCAGCATTTT. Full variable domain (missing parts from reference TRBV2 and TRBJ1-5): EPEVTQTPSHQVTQMGQEVILRCVPISNHLYFYWYRQILGQKVEFLVSFYNNEISEKSEIFDDQFSVERPDGSNFTLKIRSTKLEDSAMYFCASRGTGKPQHFGDGTRLSIL.

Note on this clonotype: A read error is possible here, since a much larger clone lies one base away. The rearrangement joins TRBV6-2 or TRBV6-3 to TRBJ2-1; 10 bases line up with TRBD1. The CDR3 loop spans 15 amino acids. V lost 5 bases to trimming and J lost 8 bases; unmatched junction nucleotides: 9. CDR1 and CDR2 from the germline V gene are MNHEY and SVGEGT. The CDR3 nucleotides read TGTGCCAGCAGTGACCCGACAGGGGGCAAGGATGAGCAGTTCTTC. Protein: CASSDPTGGKDEQFF.

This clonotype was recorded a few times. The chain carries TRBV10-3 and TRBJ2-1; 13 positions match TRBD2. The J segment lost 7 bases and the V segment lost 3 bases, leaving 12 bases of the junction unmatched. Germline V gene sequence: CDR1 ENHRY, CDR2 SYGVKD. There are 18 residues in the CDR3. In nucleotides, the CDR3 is TGTGCCATCAGTGATCGGACTAGCGGGAGTCAGGGATGGAATGAGCAGTTCTTC. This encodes CAISDRTSGSQGWNEQFF.

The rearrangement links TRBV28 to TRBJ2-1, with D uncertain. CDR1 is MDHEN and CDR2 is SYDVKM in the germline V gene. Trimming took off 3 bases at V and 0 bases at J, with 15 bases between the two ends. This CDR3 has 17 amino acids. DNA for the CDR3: TGTGCCAGCAGTTTCCTCACCCGTCTGGGCTCCTACAATGAGCAGTTCTTC. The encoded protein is CASSFLTRLGSYNEQFF.

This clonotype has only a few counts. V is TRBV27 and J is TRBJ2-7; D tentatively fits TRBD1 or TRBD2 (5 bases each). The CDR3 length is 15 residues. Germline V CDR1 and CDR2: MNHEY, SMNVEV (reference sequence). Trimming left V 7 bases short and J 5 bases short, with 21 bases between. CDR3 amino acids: CASKTSGTGVDEQYF. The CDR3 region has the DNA TGTGCCAGCAAAACTTCCGGGACGGGTGTCGACGAGCAGTACTTC.

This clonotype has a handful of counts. The CDR3 here is CAIRGTSGSGEQFF. CDR3 coding DNA: TGTGCCATCCGGGGGACTAGCGGGAGTGGTGAGCAGTTCTTC. The chain recombines TRBV12-3 or TRBV12-4 with TRBJ2-1; 14 bases are a match to TRBD2. This CDR3 contains 14 residues. Losses at the gene ends were 10 bases for V and 9 bases for J; bases not matched to a gene: 8.

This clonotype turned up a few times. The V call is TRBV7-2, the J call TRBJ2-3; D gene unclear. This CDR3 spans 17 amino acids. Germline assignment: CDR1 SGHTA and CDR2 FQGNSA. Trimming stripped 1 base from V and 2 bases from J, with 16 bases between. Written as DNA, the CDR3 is TGTGCCAGCAGCTTAGACGGACCCCGGCATATCACAGATACGCAGTATTTT. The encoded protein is CASSLDGPRHITDTQYF.

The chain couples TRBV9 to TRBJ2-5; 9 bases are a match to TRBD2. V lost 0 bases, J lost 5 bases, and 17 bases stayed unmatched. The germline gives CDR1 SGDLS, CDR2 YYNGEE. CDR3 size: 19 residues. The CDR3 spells CASSVDPRGRAGGVETQYF. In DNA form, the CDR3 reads TGTGCCAGCAGCGTAGACCCTCGCGGGAGGGCCGGGGGCGTGGAGACCCAGTACTTC.

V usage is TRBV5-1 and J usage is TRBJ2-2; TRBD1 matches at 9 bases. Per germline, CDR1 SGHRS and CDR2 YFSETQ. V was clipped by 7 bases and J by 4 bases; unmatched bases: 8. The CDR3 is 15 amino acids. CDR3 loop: CASSRTGDVTGELFF. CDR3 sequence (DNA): TGCGCCAGCTCCCGGACAGGGGACGTCACCGGGGAGCTGTTTTTT. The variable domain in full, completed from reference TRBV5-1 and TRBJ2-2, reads KAGVTQTPRYLIKTRGQQVTLSCSPISGHRSVSWYQQTPGQGLQFLFEYFSETQRNKGNFPGRFSGRQFSNSRSEMNVSTLELGDSALYLCASSRTGDVTGELFFGEGSRLTVL.

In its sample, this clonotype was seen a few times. Here the CDR3 reads CASSQDGGVAFF. CDR3 DNA: TGCGCCAGCAGCCAAGACGGAGGGGTAGCTTTCTTT. The J gene is TRBJ1-1, the V gene TRBV4-1; D may be TRBD1 (5 bases). The germline gives CDR1 MGHRA, CDR2 YSYEKL. The V gene lost 0 bases and the J gene lost 10 bases, with 9 bases spanning the gap. This CDR3 has 12 residues.

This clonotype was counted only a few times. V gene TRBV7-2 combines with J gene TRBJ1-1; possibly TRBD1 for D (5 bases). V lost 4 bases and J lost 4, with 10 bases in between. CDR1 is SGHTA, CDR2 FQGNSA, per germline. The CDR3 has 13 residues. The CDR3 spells CASSSTTVTEAFF. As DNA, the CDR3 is TGTGCCAGCAGCTCCACGACAGTCACTGAAGCTTTCTTT.

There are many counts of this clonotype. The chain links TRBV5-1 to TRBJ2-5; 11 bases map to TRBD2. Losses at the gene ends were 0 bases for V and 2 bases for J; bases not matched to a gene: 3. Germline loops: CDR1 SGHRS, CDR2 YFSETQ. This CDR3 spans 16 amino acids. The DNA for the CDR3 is TGCGCCAGCAGCTTGGAAGCTAGCGGGGGGCAAGAGACCCAGTACTTC. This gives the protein CASSLEASGGQETQYF.

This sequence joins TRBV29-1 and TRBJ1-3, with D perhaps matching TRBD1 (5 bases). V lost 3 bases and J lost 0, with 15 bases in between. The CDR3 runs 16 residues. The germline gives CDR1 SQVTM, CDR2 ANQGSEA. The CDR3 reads CSVEGIPGLSGNTIYF. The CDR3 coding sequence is TGCAGCGTTGAGGGGATTCCAGGGCTCTCTGGAAACACCATATATTTT.

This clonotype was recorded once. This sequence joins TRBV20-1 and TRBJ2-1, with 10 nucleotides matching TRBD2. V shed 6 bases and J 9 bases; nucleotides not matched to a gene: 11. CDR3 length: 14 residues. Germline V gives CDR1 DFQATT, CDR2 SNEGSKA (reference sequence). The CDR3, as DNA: TGCAGTGCCGCCGCTCTAGCGGGAGTTCTTGAGCAGTTCTTC. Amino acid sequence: CSAAALAGVLEQFF.

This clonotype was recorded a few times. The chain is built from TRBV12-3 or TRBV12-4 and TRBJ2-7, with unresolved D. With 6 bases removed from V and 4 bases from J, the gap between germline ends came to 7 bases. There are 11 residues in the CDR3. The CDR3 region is CASSSYYEQYV. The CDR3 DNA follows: TGTGCCAGCAGCTCCTATTACGAGCAGTACGTC.

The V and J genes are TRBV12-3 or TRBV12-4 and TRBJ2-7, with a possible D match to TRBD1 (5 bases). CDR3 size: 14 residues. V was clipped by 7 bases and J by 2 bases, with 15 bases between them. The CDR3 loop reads CASTIGAGTYEQYF. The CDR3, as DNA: TGTGCCAGCACGATAGGGGCAGGCACCTACGAGCAGTACTTC.

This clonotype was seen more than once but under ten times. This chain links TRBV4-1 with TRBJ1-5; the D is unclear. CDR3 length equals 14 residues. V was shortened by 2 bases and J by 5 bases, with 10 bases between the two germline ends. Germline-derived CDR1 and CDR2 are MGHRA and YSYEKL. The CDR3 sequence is CASSQIIGDQPQHF. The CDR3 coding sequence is TGCGCCAGCAGCCAAATTATAGGAGATCAGCCCCAGCATTTT.

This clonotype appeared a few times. The CDR3 loop is CASSIRQGTEAFF. The CDR3 DNA follows: TGTGCCAGCAGTATCAGACAGGGCACTGAAGCTTTCTTT. The chain is built from TRBV27 and TRBJ1-1; the match to TRBD1 covers 7 bases. Germline V gene data show CDR1 as MNHEY and CDR2 as SMNVEV (reference sequence). With 5 bases clipped from V and 4 bases from J, the junction kept 4 bases outside the gene matches. This CDR3 is built from 13 residues.

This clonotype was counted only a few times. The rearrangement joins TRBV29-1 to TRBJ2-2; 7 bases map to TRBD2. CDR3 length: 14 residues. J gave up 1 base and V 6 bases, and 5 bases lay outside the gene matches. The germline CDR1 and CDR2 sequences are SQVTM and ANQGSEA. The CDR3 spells CSVGEGMNTGELFF. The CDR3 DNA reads TGCAGCGTCGGGGAGGGGATGAACACCGGGGAGCTGTTTTTT.

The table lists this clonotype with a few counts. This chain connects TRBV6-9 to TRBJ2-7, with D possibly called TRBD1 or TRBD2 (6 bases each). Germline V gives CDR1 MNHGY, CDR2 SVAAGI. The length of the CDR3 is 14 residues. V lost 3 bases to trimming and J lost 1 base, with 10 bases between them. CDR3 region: CASSYAGHSYEQYF. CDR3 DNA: TGTGCCAGCAGTTACGCGGGACATTCCTACGAGCAGTACTTC.

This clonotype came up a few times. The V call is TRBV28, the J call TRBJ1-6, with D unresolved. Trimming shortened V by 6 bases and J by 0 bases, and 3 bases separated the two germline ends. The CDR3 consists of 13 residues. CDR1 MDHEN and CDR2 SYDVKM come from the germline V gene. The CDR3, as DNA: TGTGCCAGCAGCGGCTCCTATAATTCACCCCTCCACTTT. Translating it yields CASSGSYNSPLHF.

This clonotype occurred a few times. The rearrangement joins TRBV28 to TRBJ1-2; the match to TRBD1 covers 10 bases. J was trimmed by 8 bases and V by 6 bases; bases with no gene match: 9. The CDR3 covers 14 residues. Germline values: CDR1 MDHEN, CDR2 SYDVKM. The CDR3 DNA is TGTGCCAGCAGGTCCGGGACAGGGGCCGGCGGCTACACCTTC. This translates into CASRSGTGAGGYTF.

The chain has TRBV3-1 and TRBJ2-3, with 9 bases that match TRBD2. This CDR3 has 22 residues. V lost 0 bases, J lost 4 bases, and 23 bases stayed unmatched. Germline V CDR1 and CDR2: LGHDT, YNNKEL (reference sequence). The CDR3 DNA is TGTGCCAGCAGCCAAGATAGAATAGCGGGAGTTTTTACCCGTCTAAAGGCAGATACGCAGTATTTT. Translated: CASSQDRIAGVFTRLKADTQYF.

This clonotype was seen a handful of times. The CDR3 nucleotides read TGTGCCAGCACCGGACTAGCGAACACAGATACGCAGTATTTT. Translating gives CASTGLANTDTQYF. The J gene is TRBJ2-3, the V gene TRBV5-8; 9 nucleotides line up with TRBD2. In germline, CDR1 is SGHTS, CDR2 YDEGEE. V gave up 6 bases and J gave up 2 bases; unmatched junction bases: 4. The CDR3 totals 14 residues. Looking up the rest from reference TRBV5-8 and TRBJ2-3 gives the full variable domain: EAGVTQSPTHLIKTRGQQATLRCSPISGHTSVYWYQQALGLGLQFLLWYDEGEERNRGNFPPRFSGRQFPNYSSELNVNALELEDSALYLCASTGLANTDTQYFGPGTRLTVL.

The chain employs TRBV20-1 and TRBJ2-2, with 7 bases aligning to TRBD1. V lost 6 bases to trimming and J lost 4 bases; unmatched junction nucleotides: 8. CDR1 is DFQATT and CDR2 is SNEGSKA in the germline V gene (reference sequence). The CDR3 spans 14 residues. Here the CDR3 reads CSAWDREGTGELFF. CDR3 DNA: TGCAGTGCGTGGGACAGAGAAGGCACCGGGGAGCTGTTTTTT.

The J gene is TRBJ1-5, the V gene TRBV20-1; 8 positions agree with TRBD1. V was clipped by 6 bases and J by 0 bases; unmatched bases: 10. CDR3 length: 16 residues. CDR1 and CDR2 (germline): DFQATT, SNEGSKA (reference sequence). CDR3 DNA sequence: TGCAGTGCCCTTACCCGACAGGGGTTTAGCAATCAGCCCCAGCATTTT. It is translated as CSALTRQGFSNQPQHF.

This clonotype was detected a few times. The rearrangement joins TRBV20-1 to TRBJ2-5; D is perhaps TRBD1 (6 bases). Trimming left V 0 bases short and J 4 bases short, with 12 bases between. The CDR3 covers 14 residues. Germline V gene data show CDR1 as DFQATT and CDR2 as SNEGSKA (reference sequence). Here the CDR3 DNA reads TGCAGTGCTAGAGATGGGCAGGGGCCAGAGACCCAGTACTTC. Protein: CSARDGQGPETQYF.